A single sample gave rise to the 7 T cell receptor beta chains below, sequenced in a study of OX40 agonist ivuxolimab in advanced cancers. Profiling relied on immunoSEQ multiplex PCR, and the TCRdb table lists in-frame clones only, not all of them. The sample yields some 76,000 clones, more than 75% seen once. This sample comprised CD4+ or CD8+ T cells sorted from blood, obtained in a trial of the OX40 agonist ivuxolimab. The receptors shown here come from an adult with an advanced solid tumor such as melanoma, head and neck, liver or kidney cancer.

The chain uses TRBV20-1 and TRBJ2-3; no clear D gene. Per germline, CDR1 DFQATT and CDR2 SNEGSKA (reference sequence). The V end was cut by 1 base, the J end by 5 bases, with 4 bases between. The CDR3 is made up of 11 amino acids. The CDR3 is CSARGGDTQYF. The CDR3 region has the DNA TGCAGTGCTAGAGGAGGAGATACGCAGTATTTT.

The chain uses TRBV29-1 and TRBJ2-1; a possible D gene is TRBD1 (6 bases). Trimming left V 5 bases short and J 10 bases short, with 9 bases between. The CDR3 runs to 10 residues. Looked up from germline, CDR1 is SQVTM and CDR2 is ANQGSEA. The CDR3 DNA is TGCAGCGTTCAAACAGGGGAGCAGTTCTTC. Translated, it gives CSVQTGEQFF.

CDR3 residues: CASSDPAGAGSYNEQFF. Here the CDR3 DNA reads TGCGCCAGCAGTGACCCCGCAGGAGCGGGCTCCTACAATGAGCAGTTCTTC. The V gene is TRBV10-1, the J gene TRBJ2-1; TRBD2 is a possible D gene (6 bases). CDR1 and CDR2 (germline): WNHNN, SYGVQD (reference sequence). The germline V and J ends were trimmed by 3 bases and 0 bases, with 15 bases remaining between them. The CDR3 contains 17 residues.

This clone has just one count. The J gene is TRBJ2-1, the V gene TRBV5-6; weak D call: TRBD2 (6 bases). The V end was cut by 2 bases, the J end by 4 bases, with 13 bases between. The CDR3 covers 15 residues. Germline V gives CDR1 SGHDT, CDR2 YYEEEE. The CDR3 nucleotides are TGTGCCAGCAGCTTTGGGGGGTCCCTTTACAATGAGCAGTTCTTC. Its translation: CASSFGGSLYNEQFF. The whole variable domain, filled in from reference TRBV5-6 and TRBJ2-1, reads DAGVTQSPTHLIKTRGQQVTLRCSPKSGHDTVSWYQQALGQGPQFIFQYYEEEERQRGNFPDRFSGHQFPNYSSELNVNALLLGDSALYLCASSFGGSLYNEQFFGPGTRLTVL.

The rearrangement joins TRBV5-4 to TRBJ1-1, with TRBD1 matching 8 bases. The germline V gene encodes CDR1 SGHNT and CDR2 YYREEE (reference sequence). The CDR3 totals 13 residues. With V trimmed by 0 bases and J by 11 bases, 6 bases remained unmatched. The DNA of the CDR3 is TGTGCCAGCAGCTTGGATCAGGGGGCGGGGGCTTTCTTT. Translated, it gives CASSLDQGAGAFF.

The genes are TRBV5-1 and TRBJ2-1, with D perhaps matching TRBD2 (6 bases). The CDR3 has 14 residues. CDR1 is SGHRS, CDR2 YFSETQ, per germline. The V end lost 4 bases, the J end lost 7 bases, and 15 bases lay between the germline ends. For the CDR3, the DNA is TGCGCCAGCAGCGTTTCCGGGACTTTAAATGAGCAGTTCTTC. This sequence encodes CASSVSGTLNEQFF. Full variable domain (missing parts from reference TRBV5-1 and TRBJ2-1): KAGVTQTPRYLIKTRGQQVTLSCSPISGHRSVSWYQQTPGQGLQFLFEYFSETQRNKGNFPGRFSGRQFSNSRSEMNVSTLELGDSALYLCASSVSGTLNEQFFGPGTRLTVL.

V and J are TRBV29-1 and TRBJ1-5; unclear D gene. Germline CDR1 and CDR2: SQVTM and ANQGSEA. The CDR3 is 12 amino acids. V was shortened by 7 bases and J by 2 bases, with 9 bases between the two germline ends. DNA for the CDR3: TGCAGCGGCGCGAGAGGCAATCAGCCCCAGCATTTT. This gives the protein CSGARGNQPQHF.